The 10 T cell receptor beta chains presented below share a single source sample, sequenced in a study of OX40 agonist ivuxolimab in advanced cancers. Library construction relied on the immunoSEQ multiplex PCR assay. TCRdb re-hosts the immuneACCESS table, in-frame sequences only. Its copies lack some clones; in the studies checked, an unresolved V gene accounts for under half of them, and the cause for the rest is not known. The sample table lists under 45,000 clones, 78% of them with a count of one. Clones ranked in the top ten supply around 13% of the sample. Sequencing was performed on CD4+ or CD8+ T cells sorted from blood, taken in a trial of the OX40 agonist ivuxolimab. The receptors were gathered from an adult with an advanced solid tumor such as melanoma, head and neck, liver or kidney cancer.

J is TRBJ1-1 and V is TRBV15, with D perhaps matching TRBD1 (5 bases). The CDR3 length is 16 residues. V dropped 1 base and J dropped 0 bases, with 12 bases sitting between them. Germline lookup yields CDR1 LNHNV and CDR2 YYDKDF (reference sequence). CDR3 loop: CATSRGAGDMNTEAFF. The CDR3 bases are TGTGCCACCAGCAGAGGGGCGGGGGATATGAACACTGAAGCTTTCTTT.

This clone appeared once. The chain combines TRBV7-8 with TRBJ2-7, with D perhaps assigned TRBD1 or TRBD2 (6 bases each). This CDR3 contains 14 residues. Trimming stripped 2 bases from V and 4 bases from J, with 12 bases between. From germline, CDR1 is SGHVS and CDR2 FQNEAQ. The CDR3 protein is CASSLRGQAYEQYF. CDR3 sequence (DNA): TGTGCCAGCAGCTTACGGGGGCAGGCGTACGAGCAGTACTTC.

The genes are TRBV5-6 and TRBJ1-1; 7 nucleotides line up with TRBD1. The CDR3 has 17 residues. Germline V gene sequence: CDR1 SGHDT, CDR2 YYEEEE. Losses at the gene ends were 2 bases for V and 0 bases for J; bases not matched to a gene: 10. DNA for the CDR3: TGTGCCAGCAGCTTTCGGCAGGGGGTTGGGGTGAACACTGAAGCTTTCTTT. This sequence encodes CASSFRQGVGVNTEAFF.

V and J are TRBV7-8 and TRBJ2-7; D not certain. V was clipped by 4 bases and J by 2 bases, with 9 bases between them. Germline V CDR1 and CDR2: SGHVS, FQNEAQ. This CDR3 is built from 13 residues. Here the CDR3 DNA reads TGTGCCAGCAGCTCCCTTCATGCCTACGAGCAGTACTTC. It translates to CASSSLHAYEQYF.

The chain carries TRBV11-3 and TRBJ1-4; the D gene is possibly TRBD1 (5 bases). Trimming took off 1 base at V and 13 bases at J, with 16 bases between the two ends. Germline loops: CDR1 SGHNT, CDR2 YENEEA. The CDR3 covers 14 residues. CDR3 nucleotide sequence: TGTGCCAGCAGCTTAGTGGGCCAGGGTGTAGGACTGTTTTTT. Its translation is CASSLVGQGVGLFF.

This clone was seen a single time. This rearrangement joins TRBV4-2 to TRBJ1-2, with D possibly matching TRBD1 (5 bases). Trimming left V 0 bases short and J 8 bases short, with 16 bases between. Germline V CDR1 and CDR2: LGHNA, YNFKEQ. The CDR3 sequence is 15 residues long. CDR3 nucleotide sequence: TGTGCCAGCAGCCAAGAGGCCGGGGGGGGAGAAGGCTACACCTTC. Encoded protein: CASSQEAGGGEGYTF.

The J gene is TRBJ2-3, the V gene TRBV6-4, with TRBD2 identical over 10 bases. There are 14 residues in the CDR3. The trim removed 7 bases at V and 3 bases at J, leaving 4 bases unmatched. Germline V gives CDR1 MRHNA, CDR2 SNTAGT. The CDR3 loop is CASKPGLATDTQYF. DNA of the CDR3: TGTGCCAGCAAACCGGGACTAGCGACAGATACGCAGTATTTT.

This clone was seen once. The chain is built from TRBV11-2 and TRBJ1-5; no clear D. The CDR3 has 12 amino acids. V was shortened by 5 bases and J by 3 bases, with 5 bases between the two germline ends. CDR1 is SGHAT, CDR2 FQNNGV, per germline. CDR3 bases: TGTGCCAGCAGCCACTACAATCAGCCCCAGCATTTT. Protein: CASSHYNQPQHF.

V and J are TRBV5-1 and TRBJ1-1; a possible D gene is TRBD1 (5 bases). Germline V gene data show CDR1 as SGHRS and CDR2 as YFSETQ. This CDR3 has 15 residues. V lost 3 bases and J lost 0, with 12 bases in between. CDR3 DNA: TGCGCCAGCAGCTCAACAGGACATATGAACACTGAAGCTTTCTTT. Protein sequence: CASSSTGHMNTEAFF.

V and J are TRBV2 and TRBJ1-6; D may be TRBD1 (5 bases). V was trimmed by 7 bases and J by 6 bases, leaving 13 bases between them. The CDR3 consists of 14 residues. CDR1 is SNHLY, CDR2 FYNNEI, per germline. The CDR3 here is CASTGTWGNSPLHF. In nucleotides, the CDR3 is TGTGCCAGCACCGGGACCTGGGGTAATTCACCCCTCCACTTT.